The TCR beta chain under discussion was sequenced for a study of blood T cell repertoires in COVID-19. Recovered status in Cohort 3 required two negative PCRs, clearance, or symptom resolution. Trimming removed 7 bases at V and 8 bases at J, with 17 bases between. Germline loops: CDR1 LNHDA, CDR2 SQIVND (reference sequence). The CDR3 has 14 amino acids. This clone has just a few counts. Original analysis: Estimation of nucleated cell counts was performed using reference gene primer amplification. This table comes from immunoSEQ multiplex PCR, and its TCRdb copy is limited to in-frame clones, with some not included. V and J calls and clone size are copied from that table; D and trimming were computed from the DNA. The sample has 490,000 or so clones, 85% to 90% seen once.

The source of this sequence is a woman between 40 and 50 years old who had recovered from COVID-19. Sequenced sample: PBMCs or T cells enriched from blood (not recorded which). This chain joins TRBV19 and TRBJ1-4, with D possibly being TRBD1 (6 bases). CDR3 sequence reads: CASTGKGVQEKLFF. The CDR3 DNA sequence: TGTGCCAGTACCGGTAAGGGGGTGCAGGAAAAACTGTTTTTT.